Presented here are 16 T cell receptor beta chains from one specimen sequenced in a study of T cells after yellow fever vaccination. TCRdb reanalysed the 5' RACE reads using MiXCR and keeps one entry per CDR3 protein. Of some 320,000 distinct CDR3 sequences listed, approximately 11% are singletons. Specimen: CD4+ T cells sorted from PBMCs, collected 45 days after the yellow fever booster vaccination. These receptors all stem from a man aged 18 to 35 who received the YFV17D yellow fever vaccine.

This clonotype came up many times. The chain links TRBV7-2 to TRBJ2-7; 8 nucleotides line up with TRBD2. The germline CDR1 and CDR2 sequences are SGHTA and FQGNSA. There are 16 residues in the CDR3. Trimming took 5 bases from V and 0 from J; bases not matched to a gene: 9. As DNA, the CDR3 is TGTGCCAGCAGCCCCGGGGGGGGAAAAGGCTCCTACGAGCAGTACGTC. This encodes CASSPGGGKGSYEQYV.

This clonotype was counted a few times. The chain has TRBV4-3 and TRBJ1-2, with D possibly TRBD1 on 5 matching bases. V lost 1 base to trimming and J lost 5 bases, with 14 bases between them. The CDR3 is 15 amino acids. CDR1 LGHNA and CDR2 YSLEER come from the germline V gene. The CDR3 reads CASSQAEGNGYGYTF. The CDR3 coding sequence is TGCGCCAGCAGCCAAGCGGAGGGGAACGGTTATGGCTACACCTTC.

The rearrangement links TRBV12-3 or TRBV12-4 to TRBJ2-5, with 7 positions matching TRBD1. This CDR3 spans 14 amino acids. The V and J ends lost 6 bases and 4 bases, in that order; junction bases with no gene match: 8. CDR3: CASRTTGNLETQYF. CDR3 DNA: TGTGCCAGCAGAACGACAGGGAATCTAGAGACCCAGTACTTC.

This clonotype appeared a few times. This chain connects TRBV4-3 to TRBJ2-7, with TRBD1 identical over 7 bases. Germline V gene lookup returns CDR1 LGHNA and CDR2 YSLEER. This CDR3 has 16 residues. V was clipped by 3 bases and J by 4 bases; unmatched bases: 12. The DNA for the CDR3 is TGCGCCAGCAGCCAGCCACTGGGACAGATCCTATACGAGCAGTACGTC. The encoded protein is CASSQPLGQILYEQYV.

This clonotype has just a few counts. The chain couples TRBV20-1 to TRBJ1-4; no reliable D call. V was pared by 3 bases and J by 6 bases, with 5 bases between. The germline CDR1 and CDR2 sequences are DFQATT and SNEGSKA (reference sequence). The CDR3 has 11 amino acids. The CDR3 is CSASLHEKLFF. For the CDR3, the DNA is TGCAGTGCTAGCCTGCATGAAAAACTGTTTTTT.

This clonotype was counted between two and nine times. V is TRBV6-5 and J is TRBJ1-2; D is possibly TRBD1 (5 bases). CDR1 MNHEY and CDR2 SVGAGI come from the germline V gene. Trimming took off 5 bases at V and 1 base at J, with 11 bases between the two ends. The length of the CDR3 is 14 residues. This CDR3 reads CASSLEGHNYGYTF. The CDR3 bases are TGTGCCAGCAGTCTAGAGGGGCATAACTATGGCTACACCTTC.

In this sample, this clonotype turned up a few times. This rearrangement joins TRBV7-2 to TRBJ2-1; D possibly matches TRBD1 or TRBD2 (5 bases each). CDR1 SGHTA and CDR2 FQGNSA come from the germline V gene. The CDR3 loop spans 15 amino acids. Deletions cut 6 bases from V and 1 base from J, with 13 bases between. In DNA form, the CDR3 reads TGTGCCAGCAGGCAGGGAGTTGGGTCCTACAATGAGCAGTTCTTC. This translates into CASRQGVGSYNEQFF. Drawing the rest from reference TRBV7-2 and TRBJ2-1, the complete variable domain is GAGVSQSPSNKVTEKGKDVELRCDPISGHTALYWYRQSLGQGLEFLIYFQGNSAPDKSGLPSDRFSAERTGGSVSTLTIQRTQQEDSAVYLCASRQGVGSYNEQFFGPGTRLTVL.

This clonotype occurred a few times. This rearrangement joins TRBV6-5 to TRBJ1-6; no firm D call. The V gene's germline CDR1 is MNHEY and CDR2 SVGAGI. The V end was cut by 0 bases, the J end by 9 bases, with 12 bases between. The CDR3 runs 15 residues. For the CDR3, the DNA is TGTGCCAGCAGTTACTCGTTCACGGCCACTTCACCCCTCCACTTT. It codes for CASSYSFTATSPLHF.

This clonotype was recorded a few times. The chain joins TRBV25-1 to TRBJ2-3; no definite D call. The CDR3 extends over 15 amino acids. V gave up 1 base and J gave up 2 bases, with 10 bases separating them. Germline assignment: CDR1 MGHDK and CDR2 SYGVNS. CDR3 protein: CASSELGLTTDTQYF. CDR3 DNA: TGTGCCAGCAGTGAATTGGGGTTGACCACAGATACGCAGTATTTT.

In its sample, this clonotype was seen many times. The chain employs TRBV4-2 and TRBJ1-5; D might be TRBD1 (6 bases). Trimming cost V 0 bases and J 6 bases, with 12 bases left between them. This CDR3 is built from 15 residues. Germline CDR1 LGHNA, CDR2 YNFKEQ. The CDR3 region is CASSQDEGGTQPQHF. As DNA, the CDR3 is TGTGCCAGCAGCCAAGATGAGGGGGGGACTCAGCCCCAGCATTTT.

This clonotype was counted only a few times. The chain recombines TRBV7-9 with TRBJ1-2; the D is unclear. The germline V gene encodes CDR1 SEHNR and CDR2 FQNEAQ (reference sequence). The CDR3 spans 18 residues. V was pared by 2 bases and J by 2 bases, with 21 bases between. DNA of the CDR3: TGTGCCAGCAGCTTAACGTATTCCCCTGCAGAACAGAACTATGGCTACACCTTC. It translates to CASSLTYSPAEQNYGYTF.

J is TRBJ1-4 and V is TRBV20-1; no firm D call. This CDR3 is built from 15 residues. The ends were cut back, 6 bases at V and 7 bases at J, with 21 bases in the middle. The V gene's germline CDR1 is DFQATT and CDR2 SNEGSKA (reference sequence). In nucleotides, the CDR3 is TGCAGTGCCCCGCGAGACGGCGGGTCTACTGAAAAACTGTTTTTT. Protein: CSAPRDGGSTEKLFF.

The chain combines TRBV7-9 with TRBJ2-5; 9 positions match TRBD2. Germline assignment: CDR1 SEHNR and CDR2 FQNEAQ (reference sequence). V was clipped by 1 base and J by 3 bases; unmatched bases: 0. The CDR3 length is 14 residues. The CDR3 loop reads CASSLVAGEETQYF. DNA of the CDR3: TGTGCCAGCAGCTTAGTAGCGGGGGAAGAGACCCAGTACTTC.

Regarding this clonotype: A far larger clone is a single base away, which makes a read error likely. The rearrangement uses TRBV7-2 and TRBJ2-3; D is ambiguous. Germline values: CDR1 SGHTA, CDR2 FQGNSA. The CDR3 extends over 14 amino acids. Here the CDR3 DNA reads TGTGCCAGCAGCTTAGCGGGCAGCACAGATACGCTGTATTTT. Amino acid sequence: CASSLAGSTDTLYF.

For this clonotype: The junction differs from germline at one of its ends, possibly a read error. V and J are TRBV5-4 and TRBJ2-2, with D possibly matching TRBD2 (6 bases). This CDR3 contains 14 residues. The germline gives CDR1 SGHNT, CDR2 YYREEE (reference sequence). In nucleotides, the CDR3 is TGTGCCAGCAGCGTGGCTCCCCACACCGGGGAGGTGTTTTTT. It specifies CASSVAPHTGEVFF.

This clonotype has a handful of counts. J is TRBJ1-5 and V is TRBV20-1; D is uncertain. The germline V gene encodes CDR1 DFQATT and CDR2 SNEGSKA (reference sequence). The CDR3 extends over 12 amino acids. Trimming removed 6 bases from V and 1 base from J, with 7 bases in between. CDR3 loop: CSALTSNQPQHF. The DNA of the CDR3 is TGCAGTGCCCTGACGAGCAATCAGCCCCAGCATTTT.